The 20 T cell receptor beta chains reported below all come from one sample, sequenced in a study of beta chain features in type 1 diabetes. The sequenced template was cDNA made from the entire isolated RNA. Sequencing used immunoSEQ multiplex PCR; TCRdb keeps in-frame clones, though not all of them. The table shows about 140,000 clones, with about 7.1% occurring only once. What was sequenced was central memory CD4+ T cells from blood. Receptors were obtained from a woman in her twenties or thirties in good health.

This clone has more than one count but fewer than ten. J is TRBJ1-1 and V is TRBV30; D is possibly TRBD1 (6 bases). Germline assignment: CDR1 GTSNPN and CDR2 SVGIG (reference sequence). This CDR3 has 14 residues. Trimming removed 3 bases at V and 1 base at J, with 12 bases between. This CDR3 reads CAWRMGHGNTEAFF. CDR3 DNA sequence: TGTGCCTGGAGGATGGGACACGGGAACACTGAAGCTTTCTTT.

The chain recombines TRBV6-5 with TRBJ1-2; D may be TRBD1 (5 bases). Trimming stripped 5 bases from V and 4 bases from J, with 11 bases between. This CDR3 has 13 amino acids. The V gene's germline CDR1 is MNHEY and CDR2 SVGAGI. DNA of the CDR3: TGTGCCAGCAGTGATAGGGGAGGCTATGGCTACACCTTC. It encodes CASSDRGGYGYTF.

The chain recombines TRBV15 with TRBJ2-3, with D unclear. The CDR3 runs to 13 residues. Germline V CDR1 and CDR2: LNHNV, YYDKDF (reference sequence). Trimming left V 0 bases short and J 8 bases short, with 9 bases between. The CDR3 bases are TGTGCCACCAGCAGAGATCGTGCCGGTACGCAGTATTTT. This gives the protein CATSRDRAGTQYF.

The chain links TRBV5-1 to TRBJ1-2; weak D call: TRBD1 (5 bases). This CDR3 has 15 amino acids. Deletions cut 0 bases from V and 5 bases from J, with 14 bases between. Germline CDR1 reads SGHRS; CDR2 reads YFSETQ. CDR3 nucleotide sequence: TGCGCCAGCAGCTTGGGGGGGAGGACGTCTTATGGCTACACCTTC. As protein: CASSLGGRTSYGYTF. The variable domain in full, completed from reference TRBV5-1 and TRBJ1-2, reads KAGVTQTPRYLIKTRGQQVTLSCSPISGHRSVSWYQQTPGQGLQFLFEYFSETQRNKGNFPGRFSGRQFSNSRSEMNVSTLELGDSALYLCASSLGGRTSYGYTFGSGTRLTVV.

CDR3: CASSYKRGGQPQHF. In DNA form, the CDR3 reads TGTGCCAGCAGTTACAAAAGAGGGGGTCAGCCCCAGCATTTT. V gene TRBV6-5 combines with J gene TRBJ1-5; a possible D gene is TRBD1 (6 bases). The germline CDR1 and CDR2 sequences are MNHEY and SVGAGI. The length of the CDR3 is 14 residues. V was pared by 2 bases and J by 6 bases, with 11 bases between.

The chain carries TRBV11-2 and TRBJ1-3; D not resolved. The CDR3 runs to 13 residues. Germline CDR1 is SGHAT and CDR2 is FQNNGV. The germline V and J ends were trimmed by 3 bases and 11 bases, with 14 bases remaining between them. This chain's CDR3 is CASSFRQEAAIYF. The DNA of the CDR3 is TGTGCCAGCAGCTTTCGCCAGGAGGCGGCCATATATTTT.

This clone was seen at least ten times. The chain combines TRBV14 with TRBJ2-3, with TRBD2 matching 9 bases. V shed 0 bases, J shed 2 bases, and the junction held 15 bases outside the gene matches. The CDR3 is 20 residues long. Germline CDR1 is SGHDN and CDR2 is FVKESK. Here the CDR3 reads CASSQDVLRVSSGITDTQYF. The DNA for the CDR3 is TGTGCCAGCAGCCAAGATGTACTCAGAGTATCTAGCGGGATCACAGATACGCAGTATTTT.

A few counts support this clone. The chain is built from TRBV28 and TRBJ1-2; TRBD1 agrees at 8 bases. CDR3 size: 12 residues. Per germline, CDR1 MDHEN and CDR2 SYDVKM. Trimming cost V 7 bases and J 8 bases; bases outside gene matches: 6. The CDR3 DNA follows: TGTGCCAGCAAATGGACAGGGATGGGCTACACCTTC. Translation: CASKWTGMGYTF.

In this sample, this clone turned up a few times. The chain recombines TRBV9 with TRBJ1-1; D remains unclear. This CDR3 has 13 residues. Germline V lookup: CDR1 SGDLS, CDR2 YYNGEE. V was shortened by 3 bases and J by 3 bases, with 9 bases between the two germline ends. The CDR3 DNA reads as TGTGCCAGCAGCGCCAGTGCGGACACTGAAGCTTTCTTT. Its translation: CASSASADTEAFF.

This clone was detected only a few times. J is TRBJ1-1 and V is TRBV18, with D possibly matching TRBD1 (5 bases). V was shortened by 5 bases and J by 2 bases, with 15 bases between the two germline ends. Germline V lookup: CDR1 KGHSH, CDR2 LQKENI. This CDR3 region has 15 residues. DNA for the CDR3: TGTGCCAGCTCAATCCGGGGGGGACCTAACACTGAAGCTTTCTTT. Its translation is CASSIRGGPNTEAFF.

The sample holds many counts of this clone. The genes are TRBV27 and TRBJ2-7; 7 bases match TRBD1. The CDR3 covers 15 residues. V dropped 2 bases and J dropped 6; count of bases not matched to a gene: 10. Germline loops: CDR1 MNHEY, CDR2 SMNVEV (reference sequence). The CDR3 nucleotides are TGTGCCAGCAGTTTAGGGTCAGTCAGGGGGACCGAGCAGTACTTC. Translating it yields CASSLGSVRGTEQYF.

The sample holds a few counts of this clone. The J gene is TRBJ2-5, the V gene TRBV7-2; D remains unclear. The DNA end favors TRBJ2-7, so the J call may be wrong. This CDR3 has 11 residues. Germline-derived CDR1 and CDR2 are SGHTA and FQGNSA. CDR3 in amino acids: CASSLDYEQYF. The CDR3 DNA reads TGTGCCAGCAGCTTGGACTACGAGCAGTACTTC.

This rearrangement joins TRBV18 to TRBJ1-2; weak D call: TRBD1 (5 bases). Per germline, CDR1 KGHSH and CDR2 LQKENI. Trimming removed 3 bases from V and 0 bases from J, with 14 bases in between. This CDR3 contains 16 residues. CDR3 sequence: CASSPQMDKSNYGYTF. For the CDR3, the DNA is TGTGCCAGCTCACCGCAAATGGACAAGTCTAACTATGGCTACACCTTC. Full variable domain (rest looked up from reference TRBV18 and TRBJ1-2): NAGVMQNPRHLVRRRGQEARLRCSPMKGHSHVYWYRQLPEEGLKFMVYLQKENIIDESGMPKERFSAEFPKEGPSILRIQQVVRGDSAAYFCASSPQMDKSNYGYTFGSGTRLTVV.

CDR3 sequence: CASSLAGRGETQYF. The CDR3 bases are TGTGCCAGCAGCTTAGCAGGGCGGGGAGAGACCCAGTACTTC. This chain uses TRBV7-3 with TRBJ2-5; possible D gene TRBD2, 6 bases. The CDR3 is 14 amino acids. Trimming left V 2 bases short and J 4 bases short, with 11 bases between. Germline CDR1 reads SGHTA; CDR2 reads FQGTGA.

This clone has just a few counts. CDR3 residues: CASSSSGTGKETQYF. The CDR3 DNA is TGTGCCAGCAGTTCCTCCGGGACAGGGAAAGAGACCCAGTACTTC. The rearrangement joins TRBV28 to TRBJ2-5; 9 nucleotides line up with TRBD1. Germline V gene lookup returns CDR1 MDHEN and CDR2 SYDVKM. The V segment lost 4 bases and the J segment 3 bases; nucleotides outside the gene matches: 6. The CDR3 has 15 residues.

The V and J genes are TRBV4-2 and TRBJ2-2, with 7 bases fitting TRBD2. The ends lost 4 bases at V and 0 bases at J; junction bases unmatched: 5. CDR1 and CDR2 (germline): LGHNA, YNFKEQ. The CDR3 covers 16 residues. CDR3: CASSLGAGANTGELFF. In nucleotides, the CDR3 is TGTGCCAGCAGCCTGGGCGCGGGGGCGAACACCGGGGAGCTGTTTTTT.

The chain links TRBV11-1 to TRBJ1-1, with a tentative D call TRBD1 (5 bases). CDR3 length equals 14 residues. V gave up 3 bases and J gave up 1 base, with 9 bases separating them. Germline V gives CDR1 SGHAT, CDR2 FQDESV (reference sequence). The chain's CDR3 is CASSFTRENTEAFF. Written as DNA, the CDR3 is TGTGCCAGCAGCTTTACCAGGGAGAACACTGAAGCTTTCTTT.

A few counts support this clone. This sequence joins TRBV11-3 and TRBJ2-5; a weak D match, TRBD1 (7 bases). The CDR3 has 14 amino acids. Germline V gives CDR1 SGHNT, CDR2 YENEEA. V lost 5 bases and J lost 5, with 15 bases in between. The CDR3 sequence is CASSGLQGWETQYF. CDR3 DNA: TGTGCCAGCAGCGGACTACAGGGGTGGGAGACCCAGTACTTC. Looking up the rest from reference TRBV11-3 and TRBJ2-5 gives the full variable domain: EAGVVQSPRYKIIEKKQPVAFWCNPISGHNTLYWYLQNLGQGPELLIRYENEEAVDDSQLPKDRFSAERLKGVDSTLKIQPAELGDSAVYLCASSGLQGWETQYFGPGTRLLVL.

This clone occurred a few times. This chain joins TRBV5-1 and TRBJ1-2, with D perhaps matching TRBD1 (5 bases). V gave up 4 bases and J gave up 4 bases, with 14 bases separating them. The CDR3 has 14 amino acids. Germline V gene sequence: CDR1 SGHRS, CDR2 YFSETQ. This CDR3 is CASSHPQGIYGYTF. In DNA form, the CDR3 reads TGCGCCAGCAGCCACCCTCAGGGAATCTATGGCTACACCTTC.

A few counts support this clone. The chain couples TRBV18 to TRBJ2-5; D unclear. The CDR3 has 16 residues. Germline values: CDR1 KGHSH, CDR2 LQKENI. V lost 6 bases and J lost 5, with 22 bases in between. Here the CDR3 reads CASSKARYGLEETQYF. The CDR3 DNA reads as TGTGCCAGCTCCAAAGCTAGGTACGGGTTGGAGGAGACCCAGTACTTC.